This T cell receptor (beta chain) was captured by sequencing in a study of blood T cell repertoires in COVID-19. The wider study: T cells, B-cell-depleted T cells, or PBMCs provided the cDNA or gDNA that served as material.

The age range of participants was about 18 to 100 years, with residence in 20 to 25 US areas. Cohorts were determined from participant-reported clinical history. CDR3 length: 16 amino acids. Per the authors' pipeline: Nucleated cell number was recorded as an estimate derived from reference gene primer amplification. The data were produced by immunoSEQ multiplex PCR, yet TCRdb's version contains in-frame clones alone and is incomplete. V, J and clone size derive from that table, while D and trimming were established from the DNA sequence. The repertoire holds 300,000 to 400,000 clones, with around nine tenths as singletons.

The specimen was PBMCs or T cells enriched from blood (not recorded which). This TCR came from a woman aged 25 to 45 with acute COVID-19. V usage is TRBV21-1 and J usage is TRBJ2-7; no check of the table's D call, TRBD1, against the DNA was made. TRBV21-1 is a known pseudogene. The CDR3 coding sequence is TGTGCCAGCACCTTTTTAATGGGCCCAGAGTGGTACGAGCAGTACTTC. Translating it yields CASTFLMGPEWYEQYF.